These 26 T cell receptor beta chains originate from one sample sequenced in a study of metastatic and nonmetastatic thyroid tumors. Every patient was untreated before thyroid surgery. TCRdb re-clonotyped the PCR reads via MiXCR. The table has about 40,000 clones, about 17% seen once. Sequenced sample: blood. The receptor set was obtained from a female donor with papillary thyroid cancer or a benign thyroid nodule (not recorded which). Some clones in this sample may be carry-over from other donors' samples.

This clone has ten or more counts. The chain is built from TRBV28 and TRBJ1-3, with D maybe TRBD1 (5 bases). Deletions cut 2 bases from V and 5 bases from J, with 10 bases between. Per germline, CDR1 MDHEN and CDR2 SYDVKM. The length of the CDR3 is 14 residues. For the CDR3, the DNA is TGTGCCAGCAGTTTAGCCGCAGGGCGAAACACCATATATTTT. As protein: CASSLAAGRNTIYF.

This clone was observed at least ten times. J is TRBJ2-1 and V is TRBV3-1; 8 bases fit TRBD2. The length of the CDR3 is 15 residues. With V trimmed by 4 bases and J by 9 bases, 11 bases remained unmatched. Germline V gives CDR1 LGHDT, CDR2 YNNKEL (reference sequence). The CDR3 DNA reads as TGTGCCAGCAGCCGAAGAACTAGCGGCACAAGTGAGCAGTTCTTC. This codes for CASSRRTSGTSEQFF.

This clone is labeled medium-sized. The CDR3 reads CASSTRVNYGYTF. In nucleotides, the CDR3 is TGTGCCAGCAGCACCAGGGTAAACTATGGCTACACCTTC. The V gene is TRBV12-3 or TRBV12-4, the J gene TRBJ1-2; the D gene is possibly TRBD1 (5 bases). Deletions cut 6 bases from V and 2 bases from J, with 10 bases between. This CDR3 is 13 amino acids long.

This clone was seen at least ten times. The V and J genes are TRBV5-6 and TRBJ1-6; tentatively, D is TRBD1 (5 bases). Trimming pared 3 bases from V and 7 bases from J, leaving 14 bases between. Germline loops: CDR1 SGHDT, CDR2 YYEEEE. The CDR3 is made up of 15 amino acids. The CDR3 DNA follows: TGTGCCAGCAGCTCCGAAGGGACCATCAATTCACCCCTCCACTTT. Its protein product is CASSSEGTINSPLHF.

In this sample, this clone turned up once. This may arise from a read error, as a much more abundant clone is one base away. This rearrangement joins TRBV3-1 to TRBJ2-3, with a tentative D call TRBD1 (5 bases). This CDR3 is 13 amino acids long. Germline V gene data show CDR1 as LGHDT and CDR2 as YNNKEL (reference sequence). The CDR3 spells CASTQQAYGTQYF. As DNA, the CDR3 is TGTGCCAGCACCCAACAGGCATATGGTACGCAGTATTTT.

A few counts support this clone. The DNA of the CDR3 is TGTGCCAGTAGTACCCCGGGACAGATTTACGAGCAGTACTTC. This translates into CASSTPGQIYEQYF. The V call is TRBV19, the J call TRBJ2-7; 7 bases fit TRBD1. After removal of 4 bases from V and 4 bases from J, the junction contained 7 bases not matched to a gene. The CDR3 totals 14 residues. Germline CDR1 reads LNHDA; CDR2 reads SQIVND (reference sequence).

This clone was seen at least ten times. The chain employs TRBV6-4 and TRBJ1-1, with 8 positions matching TRBD1. Germline assignment: CDR1 MRHNA and CDR2 SNTAGT. The CDR3 runs 14 residues. Germline trimming cut 4 bases from V and 7 bases from J; bases unmatched to any gene: 8. This chain's CDR3 is CASSATGQVGEAFF. The CDR3, as DNA: TGTGCCAGCAGTGCAACGGGACAGGTTGGTGAAGCTTTCTTT.

This clone showed up many times. The chain recombines TRBV6-2 or TRBV6-3 with TRBJ2-7; 11 nucleotides align to TRBD2. CDR1 and CDR2 from the germline V gene are MNHEY and SVGEGT. V lost 0 bases and J lost 5; bases outside the gene matches: 9. The CDR3 is made up of 17 amino acids. The CDR3 nucleotides are TGTGCCAGCAGTTACTCCCAACTAGCGGGAGTCGAGCACGAGCAGTACTTC. Translation: CASSYSQLAGVEHEQYF.

Ten or more counts support this clone. The CDR3 protein is CASSLLGPGTSSFRFSYEQYF. CDR3 in DNA: TGTGCCAGCAGCTTATTAGGCCCGGGGACTAGCTCGTTTCGGTTTTCCTACGAGCAGTACTTC. This chain links TRBV7-2 with TRBJ2-7, with 9 bases fitting TRBD2. Trimming at V came to 2 bases and at J to 1 base, leaving 21 bases not matched to a gene. The V gene's germline CDR1 is SGHTA and CDR2 FQGNSA. The CDR3 is 21 amino acids.

This clone has only a few counts. This chain uses TRBV6-1 with TRBJ1-4; 9 bases match TRBD1. With 5 bases clipped from V and 6 bases from J, the junction kept 7 bases outside the gene matches. The length of the CDR3 is 15 residues. CDR1 MNHNS and CDR2 SASEGT come from the germline V gene. In nucleotides, the CDR3 is TGTGCCAGCAGTTCCCTACAGGGGGCGCATGAAAAACTGTTTTTT. Translation gives CASSSLQGAHEKLFF.

The sample holds many counts of this clone. The chain uses TRBV2 and TRBJ2-4; 8 positions agree with TRBD2. With V trimmed by 7 bases and J by 1 base, 6 bases remained unmatched. CDR3 length: 15 amino acids. Germline V gene sequence: CDR1 SNHLY, CDR2 FYNNEI. The DNA for the CDR3 is TGTGCCAGCACCCCTTCGGGGGGGGCCAAAAACATTCAGTACTTC. Amino acid sequence: CASTPSGGAKNIQYF.

This clone was seen many times. The CDR3 nucleotides read TGCGCCAGCCTCGACAGGGAGGGCGGGGAGCTGTTTTTT. It translates to CASLDREGGELFF. The J gene is TRBJ2-2, the V gene TRBV10-1, with D tentatively TRBD1 or TRBD2 (7 bases each). Germline V gives CDR1 WNHNN, CDR2 SYGVQD (reference sequence). The V and J ends lost 8 bases and 7 bases respectively, with 14 bases between them. The CDR3 length is 13 residues.

This clone was seen repeatedly, ten times or more. Additional DNA sequences in this sample encode the identical CDR3. The gene calls are TRBV9 and TRBJ1-2; perhaps TRBD1 as D (5 bases). This CDR3 is built from 18 residues. V was cut by 0 bases and J by 3 bases, with 21 bases left in between. The germline CDR1 and CDR2 sequences are SGDLS and YYNGEE. As DNA, the CDR3 is TGTGCCAGCAGCGTAGCCGACAATTGGGGGGAGGGCTACTATGGCTACACCTTC. This translates into CASSVADNWGEGYYGYTF.

In its sample, this clone was seen a few times. The V gene is TRBV27, the J gene TRBJ1-2; D possibly corresponds to TRBD1 (6 bases). Trimming shortened V by 5 bases and J by 9 bases, and 22 bases separated the two germline ends. The CDR3 spans 15 residues. The germline CDR1 and CDR2 sequences are MNHEY and SMNVEV (reference sequence). The CDR3 coding sequence is TGTGCCAGCAGTCCCGGACAGCTTCTCAACTACTGCTACACCTTC. It yields the protein CASSPGQLLNYCYTF.

This clone was seen many times. The genes are TRBV5-4 and TRBJ2-2; 12 nucleotides line up with TRBD1. J lost 6 bases, V lost 0 bases, and 6 bases had no gene match. CDR1 is SGHNT, CDR2 YYREEE, per germline (reference sequence). The CDR3 runs to 17 residues. CDR3 region: CASSLGIGTGGSGELFF. As DNA, the CDR3 is TGTGCCAGCAGCTTGGGTATCGGGACAGGGGGCTCCGGGGAGCTGTTTTTT.

The chain joins TRBV5-1 to TRBJ2-3; 14 bases line up with TRBD2. Germline V gene data show CDR1 as SGHRS and CDR2 as YFSETQ. The CDR3 is made up of 17 amino acids. V dropped 4 bases and J dropped 7; count of bases not matched to a gene: 11. CDR3 residues: CASSPATSGRAPYTQYF. The CDR3 nucleotides are TGCGCCAGCAGCCCTGCGACTAGCGGGAGGGCCCCCTATACGCAGTATTTT.

This clone was detected ten times or more. The rearrangement joins TRBV20-1 to TRBJ1-5; tentative D call: TRBD1 (5 bases). Germline V gene lookup returns CDR1 DFQATT and CDR2 SNEGSKA (reference sequence). V was pared by 4 bases and J by 3 bases, with 10 bases between. CDR3 size: 13 residues. The CDR3, as DNA: TGCAGTGCTACTTGGGGCTTCAATCAGCCCCAGCATTTT. It codes for CSATWGFNQPQHF.

This clone was counted once. The chain carries TRBV7-2 and TRBJ2-7, with D possibly TRBD2 on 6 matching bases. Trimming pared 1 base from V and 6 bases from J, leaving 19 bases between. This CDR3 has 16 residues. Germline CDR1 SGHTA, CDR2 FQGNSA. This CDR3 reads CASSLGAGMAGIEQYF. CDR3 DNA: TGTGCCAGCAGCTTAGGCGCTGGCATGGCGGGGATCGAGCAGTACTTC.

Ten or more counts support this clone. V is TRBV3-1 and J is TRBJ2-5, with D possibly called TRBD1 or TRBD2 (5 bases each). Germline CDR1 LGHDT, CDR2 YNNKEL (reference sequence). V lost 4 bases and J 1 base, leaving 19 bases between the germline ends. The CDR3 consists of 17 residues. The CDR3 sequence is CASSLRDLRPGQETQYF. CDR3 in DNA: TGTGCCAGCAGCCTCCGGGACCTGAGACCGGGCCAAGAGACCCAGTACTTC.

The rearrangement uses TRBV20-1 and TRBJ2-5; D not certain. This CDR3 is 14 amino acids long. Between the trimmed V and J ends, which lost 1 base and 8 bases, there was a span of 17 bases. Germline CDR1 DFQATT, CDR2 SNEGSKA (reference sequence). The CDR3 DNA is TGCAGTGCTAGAGTACAGTGGCAATCAGACACCCAGTACTTC. Protein sequence: CSARVQWQSDTQYF.

This clone was seen a few times. A junction end diverges from the germline sequence, so it may reflect a read error. The genes are TRBV5-1 and TRBJ1-1, with a tentative D call TRBD1 (5 bases). CDR3 length: 16 amino acids. Germline loops: CDR1 SGHRS, CDR2 YFSETQ. The CDR3 DNA reads as TGCGCCAGCACCCTCACAACAGGCCCGAGGAACACTGAAGATTTCTTT. As protein: CASTLTTGPRNTEDFF.

This clone was seen ten or more times. This rearrangement joins TRBV7-2 to TRBJ1-5; D is unresolved. V dropped 3 bases and J dropped 2 bases, with 11 bases sitting between them. This CDR3 is 15 amino acids long. CDR1 is SGHTA and CDR2 is FQGNSA in the germline V gene. This chain's CDR3 is CASSLRPVGNQPQHF. The CDR3 region has the DNA TGTGCCAGCAGCTTGAGACCAGTGGGCAATCAGCCCCAGCATTTT.

This rearrangement joins TRBV9 to TRBJ2-1; 9 bases fit TRBD1. CDR3 length: 15 residues. Germline-derived CDR1 and CDR2 are SGDLS and YYNGEE. Unmatched junction bases numbered 7, after V lost 3 bases and J lost 6 bases. The CDR3 reads CASSGTGVRFNEQFF. CDR3 DNA sequence: TGTGCCAGCAGCGGGACAGGGGTCCGTTTCAATGAGCAGTTCTTC.

This sequence joins TRBV11-1 and TRBJ2-1; 12 nucleotides line up with TRBD2. The CDR3 is 15 residues long. Germline lookup yields CDR1 SGHAT and CDR2 FQDESV (reference sequence). After removal of 5 bases from V and 3 bases from J, the junction contained 2 bases not matched to a gene. For the CDR3, the DNA is TGTGCCAGCAGCGCTAGCGGGAGGGTCTACAATGAGCAGTTCTTC. Amino acid sequence: CASSASGRVYNEQFF. The full variable domain, rest sourced from reference TRBV11-1 and TRBJ2-1, is EAEVAQSPRYKITEKSQAVAFWCDPISGHATLYWYRQILGQGPELLVQFQDESVVDDSQLPKDRFSAERLKGVDSTLKIQPAELGDSAMYLCASSASGRVYNEQFFGPGTRLTVL.

This clone has ten or more counts. The chain employs TRBV5-8 and TRBJ1-1; D is ambiguous. This CDR3 is 13 amino acids long. The V end was cut by 0 bases, the J end by 3 bases, with 6 bases between. Germline CDR1 is SGHTS and CDR2 is YDEGEE. For the CDR3, the DNA is TGTGCCAGCAGCTTGGGGGCGGACACTGAAGCTTTCTTT. This sequence encodes CASSLGADTEAFF.

In this sample, this clone turned up many times. V and J are TRBV20-1 and TRBJ2-7; D is unresolved. V lost 3 bases, J lost 3 bases, and 15 bases lay in between. This CDR3 comprises 14 residues. Germline V gene data show CDR1 as DFQATT and CDR2 as SNEGSKA (reference sequence). CDR3 nucleotides: TGCAGTGCTAGGGTTGCGGATCAAAACTACGAGCAGTACTTC. Its protein is CSARVADQNYEQYF.